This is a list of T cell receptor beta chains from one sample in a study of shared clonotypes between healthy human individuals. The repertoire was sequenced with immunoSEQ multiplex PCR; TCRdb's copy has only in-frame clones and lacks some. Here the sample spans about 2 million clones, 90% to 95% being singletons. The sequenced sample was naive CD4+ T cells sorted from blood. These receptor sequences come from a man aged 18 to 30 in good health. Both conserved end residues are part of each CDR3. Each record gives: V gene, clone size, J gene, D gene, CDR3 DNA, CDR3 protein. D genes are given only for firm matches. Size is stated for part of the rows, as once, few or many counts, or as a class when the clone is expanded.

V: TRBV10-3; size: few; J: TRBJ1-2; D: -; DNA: TGTGCCATCAGTGATGGCGGGGATTACTATGGCTACACCTTC; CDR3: CAISDGGDYYGYTF
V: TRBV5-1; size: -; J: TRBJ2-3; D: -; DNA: TGCGCCAGCAGCTTGGACAAAATCACAGATACGCAGTATTTT; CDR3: CASSLDKITDTQYF
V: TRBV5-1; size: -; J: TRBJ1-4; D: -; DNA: TGCGCCAGCAGCTTGGCCGGGGGGCCTAATGAAAAACTGTTTTTT; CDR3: CASSLAGGPNEKLFF
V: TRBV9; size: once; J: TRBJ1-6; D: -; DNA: TGTGCCAGCAGCGTAGGGTCCAGCTCCTATAATTCACCCCTCCACTTT; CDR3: CASSVGSSSYNSPLHF
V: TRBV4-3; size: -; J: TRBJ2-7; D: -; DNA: TGCGCCAGCAGCCAAGATACCGGGATCACCTCCTACGAGCAGTACTTC; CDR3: CASSQDTGITSYEQYF
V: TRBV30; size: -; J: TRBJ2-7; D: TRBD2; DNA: TGTGCCTGGAAGGTCTTCAGCGGGGGGAACGGGATCGAGCAGTACTTC; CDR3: CAWKVFSGGNGIEQYF
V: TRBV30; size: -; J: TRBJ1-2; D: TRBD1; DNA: TGTGCCTTGGGACAGGGGTGGGTAGACTATGGCTACACCTTC; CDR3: CALGQGWVDYGYTF
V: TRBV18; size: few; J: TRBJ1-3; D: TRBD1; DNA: TGTGCCAGCTCACCGGACAGGGGGGCTGGAAACACCATATATTTT; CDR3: CASSPDRGAGNTIYF
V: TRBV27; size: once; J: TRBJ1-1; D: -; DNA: TGTGCCAGCAGTTTCCGGACGACAGACATGAACACTGAAGCTTTCTTT; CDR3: CASSFRTTDMNTEAFF
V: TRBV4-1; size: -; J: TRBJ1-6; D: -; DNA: TGCGCCAGCAGCCACGATTTGACGGTTATGAGCTCCTATAATTCACCCCTCCACTTT; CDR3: CASSHDLTVMSSYNSPLHF
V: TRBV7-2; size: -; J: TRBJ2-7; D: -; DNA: TGTGCCAGCAGCTTAGCAGTGACCAACTACGAGCAGTACTTC; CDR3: CASSLAVTNYEQYF
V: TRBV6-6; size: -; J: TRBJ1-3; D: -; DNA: TGTGCCAGCAGTCCAGCGAGCTCTGGAAACACCATATATTTT; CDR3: CASSPASSGNTIYF
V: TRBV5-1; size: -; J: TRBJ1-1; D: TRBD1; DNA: TGCGCCAGCACCGAACAGGGGAGTGGCACTGAAGCTTTCTTT; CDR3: CASTEQGSGTEAFF
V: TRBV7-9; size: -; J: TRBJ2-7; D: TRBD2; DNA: TGTGCCAGCAGCTTACCGACTAGCGGGAGGGTCAACGAGCAGTACTTC; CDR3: CASSLPTSGRVNEQYF
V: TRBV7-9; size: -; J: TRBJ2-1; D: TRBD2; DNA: TGTGCCAGCAGTTCAACTAGCGGGAAATACAATGAGCAGTTCTTC; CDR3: CASSSTSGKYNEQFF
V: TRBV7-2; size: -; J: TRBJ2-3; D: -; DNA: TGTGCCAGCAGCGCTGGGGGGGCACCCGCAAATTTAGTTACGCAGTATTTT; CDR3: CASSAGGAPANLVTQYF